The 30 T cell receptor beta chains in this list originate from one sample, sequenced in a study of neurological immune-mediated disorders. TCRdb redid the calling of the 5' RACE reads with MiXCR, one entry per CDR3 protein. This table holds tens of thousands of distinct CDR3 sequences, roughly 10% found once. Stated time point: longitudinal time-point 2. Source material: PBMCs. These receptors were collected from a young man in good health.

This clonotype has a count of ten or more. This chain connects TRBV5-1 to TRBJ2-5; TRBD2 matches at 12 bases. The ends lost 0 bases at V and 5 bases at J; junction bases unmatched: 8. This CDR3 is 17 amino acids long. Germline V gene data show CDR1 as SGHRS and CDR2 as YFSETQ. CDR3 in amino acids: CASSLGRLAGVVETQYF. The CDR3 DNA reads as TGCGCCAGCAGCTTGGGGAGACTAGCGGGAGTGGTGGAGACCCAGTACTTC.

The table lists this clonotype with many counts. V and J are TRBV7-8 and TRBJ2-1; 7 bases align to TRBD2. The CDR3 runs to 15 residues. Germline V lookup: CDR1 SGHVS, CDR2 FQNEAQ. Trimming cost V 5 bases and J 8 bases; bases outside gene matches: 12. DNA of the CDR3: TGTGCCAGCAGCGGGCGTGTGGGAGGGCCCGATGAGCAGTTCTTC. This translates into CASSGRVGGPDEQFF.

This clonotype was counted ten times or more. The chain joins TRBV20-1 to TRBJ2-3, with 12 positions matching TRBD2. Trimming took 2 bases from V and 6 from J; bases not matched to a gene: 3. CDR1 and CDR2 (germline): DFQATT, SNEGSKA (reference sequence). The CDR3 sequence is 14 residues long. In DNA, the CDR3 is TGCAGTGCTAGAAAGACTAGCGGGAGTGATACGCAGTATTTT. Translated, it gives CSARKTSGSDTQYF.

This clonotype has a count of ten or more. The chain has TRBV4-2 and TRBJ1-1; no definite D call. The CDR3 length is 16 residues. The V gene lost 0 bases and the J gene lost 6 bases, with 17 bases spanning the gap. Germline V gene lookup returns CDR1 LGHNA and CDR2 YNFKEQ. The CDR3 DNA reads as TGTGCCAGCAGCCAAGAGGTCCAAGCCCTCGTCGCTGAAGCTTTCTTT. It yields the protein CASSQEVQALVAEAFF.

The CDR3 spells CASNSGTPSYEQYF. The CDR3 DNA sequence: TGTGCCAGCAACTCCGGGACTCCATCCTACGAGCAGTACTTC. The chain couples TRBV12-3 or TRBV12-4 to TRBJ2-7, with a possible D match to TRBD2 (6 bases). The V end was cut by 7 bases, the J end by 1 base, with 14 bases between. The CDR3 sequence is 14 residues long.

This clonotype was counted many times. The chain uses TRBV10-3 and TRBJ2-3, with 9 positions matching TRBD2. The CDR3 sequence is 16 residues long. V lost 4 bases, J lost 3 bases, and 8 bases stayed unmatched. Germline V gives CDR1 ENHRY, CDR2 SYGVKD. CDR3 region: CAISGGSGSMTDTQYF. The CDR3 bases are TGTGCCATCAGTGGAGGTAGCGGGAGTATGACAGATACGCAGTATTTT.

This clonotype showed up just once. The chain carries TRBV20-1 and TRBJ2-3, with TRBD2 matching over 10 bases. The CDR3 length is 14 residues. Germline CDR1 and CDR2: DFQATT and SNEGSKA (reference sequence). Germline trimming cut 8 bases from V and 4 bases from J; bases unmatched to any gene: 9. In DNA, the CDR3 is TGCAGTCCCTACAGCGGGAGGGCTGCAGATACGCAGTATTTT. Protein sequence: CSPYSGRAADTQYF.

This clonotype was seen repeatedly, ten times or more. The chain is built from TRBV27 and TRBJ2-1, with 12 bases that match TRBD2. Per germline, CDR1 MNHEY and CDR2 SMNVEV (reference sequence). J gave up 10 bases and V 4 bases, and 11 bases lay outside the gene matches. The CDR3 has 16 residues. CDR3 protein: CASSYRGLAGGSEQFF. DNA for the CDR3: TGTGCCAGCAGTTACCGAGGTCTAGCGGGAGGGAGCGAGCAGTTCTTC.

This clonotype appeared many times. This chain connects TRBV10-3 to TRBJ2-4; D is ambiguous. Germline V CDR1 and CDR2: ENHRY, SYGVKD. The CDR3 extends over 17 amino acids. The V end lost 2 bases, the J end lost 1 base, and 15 bases lay between the germline ends. The chain's CDR3 is CAISESESGLAKNIQYF. CDR3 nucleotide sequence: TGTGCCATCAGTGAGAGCGAAAGTGGTCTGGCCAAAAACATTCAGTACTTC.

There are many counts of this clonotype. The chain employs TRBV15 and TRBJ2-1; no firm D call. CDR1 is LNHNV and CDR2 is YYDKDF in the germline V gene (reference sequence). The CDR3 loop spans 14 amino acids. Trimming removed 1 base at V and 0 bases at J, with 4 bases between. This chain's CDR3 is CATSRGDSYNEQFF. The DNA of the CDR3 is TGTGCCACCAGCAGAGGGGACTCCTACAATGAGCAGTTCTTC.

This clonotype was seen ten or more times. The V call is TRBV3-1, the J call TRBJ1-1; D possibly corresponds to TRBD1 (5 bases). The V end lost 3 bases, the J end lost 6 bases, and 8 bases lay between the germline ends. This CDR3 is built from 12 residues. The germline gives CDR1 LGHDT, CDR2 YNNKEL (reference sequence). CDR3 nucleotides: TGTGCCAGCAGCCATTCACAGGCTGAAGCTTTCTTT. Encoded protein: CASSHSQAEAFF.

On this clonotype itself: The junction departs from germline at one end; a sequencing error may be responsible. V and J are TRBV20-1 and TRBJ2-6; possible D gene TRBD1, 6 bases. Per germline, CDR1 DFQATT and CDR2 SNEGSKA (reference sequence). This CDR3 has 17 amino acids. CDR3 residues: CSARDSRTASGANVRTF. DNA for the CDR3: TGCAGTGCTAGAGACTCCCGGACAGCCTCTGGGGCCAACGTCCGGACTTTC.

This clonotype occurred many times. The chain uses TRBV20-1 and TRBJ2-7, with 11 bases fitting TRBD2. Germline V gene data show CDR1 as DFQATT and CDR2 as SNEGSKA (reference sequence). The CDR3 is 15 residues long. The trim removed 5 bases at V and 4 bases at J, leaving 10 bases unmatched. CDR3 coding DNA: TGCAGTGCTGGAAGAACTAGCGGGAGTTCGTACGAGCAGTACTTC. Amino acid sequence: CSAGRTSGSSYEQYF.

This clonotype was counted ten times or more. V usage is TRBV7-6 and J usage is TRBJ2-7; maybe TRBD2 (6 bases). The V end lost 1 base, the J end lost 2 bases, and 9 bases lay between the germline ends. The CDR3 runs to 14 residues. Germline loops: CDR1 SGHVS, CDR2 FNYEAQ. The CDR3 spells CASSLGGGAYEQYF. CDR3 DNA sequence: TGTGCCAGCAGCTTAGGTGGAGGGGCCTACGAGCAGTACTTC. The full variable domain, completed using reference TRBV7-6 and TRBJ2-7, is GAGVSQSPRYKVTKRGQDVALRCDPISGHVSLYWYRQALGQGPEFLTYFNYEAQQDKSGLPNDRFSAERPEGSISTLTIQRTEQRDSAMYRCASSLGGGAYEQYFGPGTRLTVT.

The sample holds many counts of this clonotype. The DNA for the CDR3 is TGCAGCGTGGGGGACAGCGATAACTCCTACGAGCAGTACTTC. This sequence encodes CSVGDSDNSYEQYF. The J gene is TRBJ2-7, the V gene TRBV29-1; 7 bases line up with TRBD1. V was pared by 6 bases and J by 0 bases, with 8 bases of the junction left unmatched. The CDR3 runs to 14 residues. CDR1 is SQVTM, CDR2 ANQGSEA, per germline.

This clonotype has at least ten counts. The rearrangement uses TRBV15 and TRBJ2-3, with D unclear. With 0 bases removed from V and 6 bases from J, the gap between germline ends came to 4 bases. CDR3 length: 12 residues. The germline V gene has CDR1 LNHNV and CDR2 YYDKDF (reference sequence). CDR3: CATSREEDTQYF. The CDR3 bases are TGTGCCACCAGCAGAGAAGAGGATACGCAGTATTTT.

In this sample, this clonotype turned up many times. The chain joins TRBV12-3 or TRBV12-4 to TRBJ2-7; D is unresolved. With 1 base removed from V and 5 bases from J, the gap between germline ends came to 3 bases. There are 11 residues in the CDR3. CDR3 protein: CASSLGNEQYF. Written as DNA, the CDR3 is TGTGCCAGCAGTTTAGGGAACGAGCAGTACTTC.

This clonotype has a count of ten or more. The V and J genes are TRBV20-1 and TRBJ1-2; D unclear. Trimming removed 7 bases at V and 4 bases at J, with 10 bases between. The CDR3 contains 11 residues. Germline values: CDR1 DFQATT, CDR2 SNEGSKA (reference sequence). In DNA form, the CDR3 reads TGCAGTGGGCCCGGAACCTATGGCTACACCTTC. Amino acid sequence: CSGPGTYGYTF.

This clonotype occurred a few times. The chain is built from TRBV10-3 and TRBJ2-5; D could derive from TRBD1 or TRBD2 (5 bases each). Looked up from germline, CDR1 is ENHRY and CDR2 is SYGVKD. V lost 0 bases and J 4 bases, leaving 12 bases between the germline ends. The CDR3 runs 15 residues. The CDR3 DNA reads as TGTGCCATCAGTGAGTCGGCAGGGACCCGAGAGACCCAGTACTTC. Translation: CAISESAGTRETQYF.

In this sample, this clonotype turned up many times. The gene calls are TRBV20-1 and TRBJ2-5, with 7 bases aligning to TRBD1. Germline V CDR1 and CDR2: DFQATT, SNEGSKA (reference sequence). This CDR3 has 12 residues. V lost 8 bases and J lost 1; bases outside the gene matches: 4. The CDR3 coding sequence is TGCAGTAGGGACAGCCTCCAAGAGACCCAGTACTTC. This translates into CSRDSLQETQYF.

This clonotype appeared many times. V gene TRBV5-1 combines with J gene TRBJ2-6; possibly TRBD1 for D (6 bases). This CDR3 is built from 15 residues. Trimming took off 7 bases at V and 2 bases at J, with 13 bases between the two ends. Germline lookup yields CDR1 SGHRS and CDR2 YFSETQ. The DNA for the CDR3 is TGCGCCAGCCGAAGAGCAGGGGCTGGGGCCAACGTCCTGACTTTC. Translation gives CASRRAGAGANVLTF.

There are a few counts of this clonotype. CDR3 residues: CSARVGGGYEQYF. CDR3 nucleotides: TGCAGTGCTAGAGTGGGTGGGGGTTACGAGCAGTACTTC. This chain uses TRBV20-1 with TRBJ2-7, with D possibly called TRBD1 or TRBD2 (5 bases each). Germline CDR1 and CDR2: DFQATT and SNEGSKA (reference sequence). Trimming removed 1 base from V and 4 bases from J, with 11 bases in between. The CDR3 runs 13 residues.

This clonotype was seen repeatedly, ten times or more. V is TRBV20-1 and J is TRBJ1-6, with TRBD1 matching 10 bases. Germline V gene sequence: CDR1 DFQATT, CDR2 SNEGSKA (reference sequence). Losses at the gene ends were 4 bases for V and 6 bases for J; bases not matched to a gene: 6. The CDR3 is 15 residues long. The CDR3 reads CSATGDRGFNSPLHF. Here the CDR3 DNA reads TGCAGTGCTACCGGGGACAGGGGATTTAATTCACCCCTCCACTTT.

Ten or more counts support this clonotype. This rearrangement joins TRBV24-1 to TRBJ2-2; unclear D gene. The CDR3 contains 15 residues. Between the trimmed V and J ends, which lost 1 base and 6 bases, there was a span of 11 bases. Germline V gene lookup returns CDR1 KGHDR and CDR2 SFDVKD. This CDR3 reads CATSDFSLSAGELFF. The CDR3 coding sequence is TGTGCCACCAGTGATTTTAGTTTGTCTGCCGGGGAGCTGTTTTTT.

This clonotype was seen many times. The V and J genes are TRBV12-3 or TRBV12-4 and TRBJ2-2; 7 nucleotides agree with TRBD1. The CDR3 sequence is 14 residues long. Germline trimming cut 6 bases from V and 4 bases from J; bases unmatched to any gene: 5. The DNA of the CDR3 is TGTGCCAGCAGACAGACAGGGAGCACCGGGGAGCTGTTTTTT. This translates into CASRQTGSTGELFF.

V is TRBV7-6 and J is TRBJ1-2; D gene uncertain. In germline, CDR1 is SGHVS, CDR2 FNYEAQ. CDR3 length: 14 residues. The V and J ends lost 1 base and 8 bases respectively, with 14 bases between them. The CDR3 loop is CASSLGGPTGGYTF. CDR3 coding DNA: TGTGCCAGCAGCTTAGGTGGCCCTACCGGCGGCTACACCTTC.

There are a few counts of this clonotype. CDR3 bases: TGTGCCAGCAGCACGGGACGACTAAATCAGCCCCAGCATTTT. This encodes CASSTGRLNQPQHF. V usage is TRBV7-6 and J usage is TRBJ1-5; D possibly corresponds to TRBD1 (5 bases). V lost 5 bases to trimming and J lost 4 bases, with 12 bases between them. Germline-derived CDR1 and CDR2 are SGHVS and FNYEAQ. The CDR3 extends over 14 amino acids.

This clonotype was detected many times. This chain joins TRBV12-3 or TRBV12-4 and TRBJ2-5; tentatively, D is TRBD2 (6 bases). Trimming took 3 bases from V and 4 from J, leaving 18 bases between them. The CDR3 length is 16 residues. The CDR3 DNA is TGTGCCAGCAGTTTGCGGAGGGGCGAGGGAGGAGAGACCCAGTACTTC. Translation: CASSLRRGEGGETQYF.

J is TRBJ2-7 and V is TRBV5-1; D is possibly TRBD1 or TRBD2 (5 bases each). V dropped 7 bases and J dropped 3 bases, with 20 bases sitting between them. The CDR3 totals 15 residues. Germline values: CDR1 SGHRS, CDR2 YFSETQ. This CDR3 is CASAYAGDPYYEQYF. The CDR3 bases are TGCGCCAGCGCATACGCCGGGGACCCCTACTACGAGCAGTACTTC. The variable domain in full, with the rest retrieved from reference TRBV5-1 and TRBJ2-7, is KAGVTQTPRYLIKTRGQQVTLSCSPISGHRSVSWYQQTPGQGLQFLFEYFSETQRNKGNFPGRFSGRQFSNSRSEMNVSTLELGDSALYLCASAYAGDPYYEQYFGPGTRLTVT.

This clonotype showed up many times. The gene calls are TRBV5-1 and TRBJ1-4; D is perhaps TRBD1 (6 bases). Trimming shortened V by 2 bases and J by 0 bases, and 8 bases separated the two germline ends. Germline V CDR1 and CDR2: SGHRS, YFSETQ. The CDR3 extends over 15 amino acids. The CDR3: CASSLGGSTNEKLFF. The CDR3 nucleotides are TGCGCCAGCAGCTTAGGGGGGTCAACTAATGAAAAACTGTTTTTT.